This T cell receptor beta chain derives from a study of a mutant IDH1 vaccine in newly diagnosed glioma. Study at large: At weeks 1, 3, 5, 7, 11, 15, 19 and 23, patients received a vaccination, eight in all.

Profiled with immunoSEQ multiplex PCR; TCRdb holds only in-frame clones, not every one. The repertoire includes some 25,000 clones, over 75% of them detected once, and 8.5% to 9.5% sits in the top ten. The CDR3 runs 12 residues. Germline V lookup: CDR1 SQVTM, CDR2 ANQGSEA. The V end was cut by 3 bases, the J end by 3 bases, with 9 bases between. With respect to this clone: What it binds is not known.

Time point indicated: week 11, during vaccination. Every vaccination contained 300 ug of the mutant IDH1 20-mer peptide and was paired with topical imiquimod. New WHO grade 3 or 4 IDH1-mutant, ATRX-lost astrocytomas were present in all donors. Here the sequenced sample was PBMCs, taken from a glioma patient whose treatment included an IDH1 peptide vaccine. The TCR originated in a woman younger than 35 with glioma. V is TRBV29-1 and J is TRBJ2-7, with D possibly matching TRBD1 (7 bases). CDR3 bases: TGCAGCGTTGACCAGGGGGGCTACGAGCAGTACTTC. Translated, it gives CSVDQGGYEQYF.